A selection of T cell receptor beta chains follows, all from one sample in a study of T cells after yellow fever vaccination. TCRdb processed the 5' RACE reads anew with MiXCR; each CDR3 protein has one entry. In the table there are some 320,000 distinct CDR3 sequences, around 4.3% of which are singletons. This material consisted of PBMCs, taken 15 days after the yellow fever booster vaccination. The receptors originated from a man aged 18 to 30 who received the YFV17D yellow fever vaccine. Each CDR3 is given with its conserved first and last residue. A D gene is named only where the DNA matches it firmly. The listing skips clone size in some rows; elsewhere it reads once, few, many or a size class.

d_call: .
v_call: TRBV5-1
clone_size: few
j_call: TRBJ2-1
cdr3_aa: CASKGFGTELFDEQFF
cdr3_nt: TGCGCCAGTAAGGGGTTTGGTACAGAGTTGTTCGATGAGCAGTTCTTC

d_call: .
v_call: TRBV4-1
clone_size: many
j_call: TRBJ1-2
cdr3_aa: CASSQDGQGGYTF
cdr3_nt: TGCGCCAGCAGCCAAGATGGGCAGGGTGGCTACACCTTC

d_call: TRBD1
v_call: TRBV7-6
clone_size: few
j_call: TRBJ2-3
cdr3_aa: CASSLSGQGSATQYF
cdr3_nt: TGTGCCAGCAGCTTAAGTGGACAGGGGTCCGCCACGCAGTATTTT

d_call: .
v_call: TRBV27
clone_size: many
j_call: TRBJ1-2
cdr3_aa: CASSSNNVPQPGYTF
cdr3_nt: TGTGCCAGCAGTTCCAACAACGTCCCCCAGCCTGGCTACACCTTC

d_call: TRBD1
v_call: TRBV6-2/TRBV6-3
clone_size: many
j_call: TRBJ1-2
cdr3_aa: CASSYPDYRDSFYGYTF
cdr3_nt: TGTGCCAGCAGTTACCCAGATTACAGGGACAGCTTCTATGGCTACACCTTC

d_call: .
v_call: TRBV20-1
clone_size: many
j_call: TRBJ2-1
cdr3_aa: CSARDVGPGNEQFF
cdr3_nt: TGCAGTGCTAGAGATGTGGGCCCGGGGAATGAGCAGTTCTTC

d_call: TRBD1
v_call: TRBV6-5
clone_size: many
j_call: TRBJ1-5
cdr3_aa: CASSSRPGQGANQPQHF
cdr3_nt: TGTGCCAGCAGTAGCCGGCCGGGACAGGGGGCAAATCAGCCCCAGCATTTT

d_call: TRBD2
v_call: TRBV5-6
clone_size: many
j_call: TRBJ2-2
cdr3_aa: CASSLVVAGVHTGELFF
cdr3_nt: TGTGCCAGCAGCTTGGTAGTAGCGGGGGTCCACACCGGGGAGCTGTTTTTT

d_call: .
v_call: TRBV21-1
clone_size: few
j_call: TRBJ1-2
cdr3_aa: CASSKEAGSSGYTF
cdr3_nt: TGTGCCAGCAGCAAAGAGGCAGGTTCGAGTGGCTACACCTTC

d_call: .
v_call: TRBV18
clone_size: .
j_call: TRBJ2-1
cdr3_aa: CASSPQGFDEQFF
cdr3_nt: TGTGCCAGCTCACCACAGGGGTTCGATGAGCAGTTCTTC

d_call: TRBD2
v_call: TRBV5-1
clone_size: .
j_call: TRBJ2-7
cdr3_aa: CASRRLAGSSYEQYF
cdr3_nt: TGCGCCAGCAGGCGACTAGCGGGGAGCTCCTACGAGCAGTACTTC

d_call: .
v_call: TRBV5-1
clone_size: many
j_call: TRBJ2-3
cdr3_aa: CASRQFPSTDTQYF
cdr3_nt: TGCGCCAGCAGACAGTTCCCTAGCACAGATACGCAGTATTTT

d_call: .
v_call: TRBV12-3/TRBV12-4
clone_size: many
j_call: TRBJ1-5
cdr3_aa: CASSFWGAVQPQHF
cdr3_nt: TGTGCCAGCAGTTTTTGGGGGGCGGTTCAGCCCCAGCATTTT

d_call: .
v_call: TRBV2
clone_size: .
j_call: TRBJ2-3
cdr3_aa: CAGALVTDTQYF
cdr3_nt: TGTGCCGGAGCCTTAGTTACAGATACGCAGTATTTT

d_call: .
v_call: TRBV4-1
clone_size: .
j_call: TRBJ2-1
cdr3_aa: CASSQNQGLTLGNEQFF
cdr3_nt: TGCGCCAGCAGCCAAAACCAGGGGCTCACCCTCGGGAATGAGCAGTTCTTC

d_call: .
v_call: TRBV6-2/TRBV6-3
clone_size: few
j_call: TRBJ2-5
cdr3_aa: CASRPRLQRAARAQYF
cdr3_nt: TGTGCCAGCAGGCCCCGACTACAGCGGGCAGCGCGGGCCCAGTACTTC

d_call: .
v_call: TRBV12-3/TRBV12-4
clone_size: many
j_call: TRBJ2-1
cdr3_aa: CASTFAFEQFF
cdr3_nt: TGTGCCAGCACGTTTGCTTTCGAGCAGTTCTTC

d_call: TRBD1
v_call: TRBV18
clone_size: few
j_call: TRBJ2-1
cdr3_aa: CASSPPGGNNEQFF
cdr3_nt: TGTGCCAGCTCACCTCCAGGGGGAAACAATGAGCAGTTCTTC

d_call: TRBD1
v_call: TRBV7-9
clone_size: many
j_call: TRBJ2-4
cdr3_aa: CASSLGGTAGIQYF
cdr3_nt: TGTGCCAGCAGCTTAGGTGGGACAGCAGGCATTCAGTACTTC

d_call: .
v_call: TRBV20-1
clone_size: few
j_call: TRBJ2-7
cdr3_aa: CSASQTENTYEQYF
cdr3_nt: TGCAGTGCTAGTCAGACAGAAAATACCTACGAGCAGTACTTC

d_call: TRBD2
v_call: TRBV5-1
clone_size: many
j_call: TRBJ2-1
cdr3_aa: CASRGGPVNNEQFF
cdr3_nt: TGCGCCAGTCGGGGGGGGCCGGTCAACAATGAGCAGTTCTTC

d_call: .
v_call: TRBV11-2
clone_size: few
j_call: TRBJ2-2
cdr3_aa: CANEGGGARTGELFF
cdr3_nt: TGTGCCAACGAAGGGGGGGGGGCCCGAACCGGGGAGCTGTTTTTT

d_call: TRBD1
v_call: TRBV6-5
clone_size: many
j_call: TRBJ1-1
cdr3_aa: CASSYGDSEAFF
cdr3_nt: TGTGCCAGCAGTTACGGGGACAGTGAAGCTTTCTTT

d_call: .
v_call: TRBV3-1
clone_size: few
j_call: TRBJ1-2
cdr3_aa: CASSQLLTGYGYTF
cdr3_nt: TGTGCCAGCAGCCAACTCCTGACAGGCTATGGCTACACCTTC

d_call: .
v_call: TRBV7-2
clone_size: many
j_call: TRBJ1-2
cdr3_aa: CASSPTLNYGYTF
cdr3_nt: TGTGCCAGCAGCCCAACACTTAACTATGGCTACACCTTC

d_call: TRBD2
v_call: TRBV29-1
clone_size: many
j_call: TRBJ2-1
cdr3_aa: CSVWTSGDEQFF
cdr3_nt: TGCAGCGTGTGGACTAGCGGCGATGAGCAGTTCTTC

d_call: TRBD1
v_call: TRBV7-2
clone_size: many
j_call: TRBJ1-5
cdr3_aa: CASSLVPGTGSGQPQHF
cdr3_nt: TGTGCCAGCAGCTTAGTTCCAGGGACAGGTAGCGGTCAGCCCCAGCATTTT

d_call: .
v_call: TRBV28
clone_size: many
j_call: TRBJ2-1
cdr3_aa: CASMWGNNEQFF
cdr3_nt: TGTGCCAGCATGTGGGGAAACAATGAGCAGTTCTTC

d_call: TRBD2
v_call: TRBV5-6
clone_size: .
j_call: TRBJ2-7
cdr3_aa: CASSLTSGVPYEQYF
cdr3_nt: TGTGCCAGCAGCCTCACTAGCGGGGTCCCCTACGAGCAGTACTTC

d_call: .
v_call: TRBV5-1
clone_size: many
j_call: TRBJ2-1
cdr3_aa: CASSYRRGDNYNEQFF
cdr3_nt: TGCGCCAGCAGCTACCGGAGGGGGGACAACTACAATGAGCAGTTCTTC

d_call: .
v_call: TRBV7-2
clone_size: few
j_call: TRBJ1-2
cdr3_aa: CASSLGGVVYGYTF
cdr3_nt: TGTGCCAGCAGCTTAGGAGGGGTTGTCTATGGCTACACCTTC